These 18 T cell receptor beta chains were sequenced from one sample in a study of long-term antiretroviral therapy in people with HIV. The authors ran the immunoSEQ assay, v3.0, at survey level. Produced via immunoSEQ multiplex PCR; TCRdb's table is partial and in-frame only. Seen here are 20,000 to 25,000 clones, around 81% observed once, and the top ten hold around 15%. Sequenced material: unsorted PBMCs, taken 2.9 years after starting antiretroviral therapy. These TCRs come from a woman in her 30s with HIV.

This chain uses TRBV9 with TRBJ1-1; D is perhaps TRBD1 (5 bases). Looked up from germline, CDR1 is SGDLS and CDR2 is YYNGEE. The CDR3 has 14 amino acids. The V end lost 4 bases, the J end lost 2 bases, and 12 bases lay between the germline ends. Here the CDR3 reads CASSPQTGNTEAFF. The CDR3 DNA reads TGTGCCAGCAGCCCCCAAACAGGAAACACTGAAGCTTTCTTT.

The genes are TRBV15 and TRBJ1-2; D might be TRBD1 (6 bases). V dropped 3 bases and J dropped 8 bases, with 16 bases sitting between them. Germline lookup yields CDR1 LNHNV and CDR2 YYDKDF (reference sequence). The CDR3 spans 14 residues. The CDR3 coding sequence is TGTGCCACCAGCAGTCCGAACAGGGCGGCCGGCTACACCTTC. Its protein product is CATSSPNRAAGYTF.

The rearrangement joins TRBV19 to TRBJ1-2; D is uncertain. Trimming pared 3 bases from V and 7 bases from J, leaving 15 bases between. Looked up from germline, CDR1 is LNHDA and CDR2 is SQIVND (reference sequence). This CDR3 is built from 14 residues. CDR3 sequence: CASSINTETTGYTF. The CDR3 DNA reads as TGTGCCAGTAGTATCAATACAGAGACAACTGGCTACACCTTC.

The gene calls are TRBV19 and TRBJ2-3, with D maybe TRBD1 (5 bases). V dropped 3 bases and J dropped 0 bases, with 10 bases sitting between them. The germline gives CDR1 LNHDA, CDR2 SQIVND (reference sequence). CDR3 length: 15 residues. DNA of the CDR3: TGTGCCAGTAGTATCGGCCAGGGTAGCACAGATACGCAGTATTTT. Its protein product is CASSIGQGSTDTQYF.

V usage is TRBV7-8 and J usage is TRBJ2-7; 8 bases match TRBD1. This CDR3 comprises 13 residues. CDR1 and CDR2 (germline): SGHVS, FQNEAQ. V gave up 5 bases and J gave up 6 bases; unmatched junction bases: 6. CDR3 amino acids: CASSPQGAIEQYF. DNA for the CDR3: TGTGCCAGCAGCCCTCAGGGGGCTATCGAGCAGTACTTC.

This sequence joins TRBV18 and TRBJ2-3; perhaps TRBD1 as D (6 bases). V lost 0 bases and J lost 3, with 16 bases in between. The CDR3 is 17 amino acids. Germline lookup yields CDR1 KGHSH and CDR2 LQKENI. CDR3 DNA: TGTGCCAGCTCACCACCGATTGGGGGCGAAAGGACAGATACGCAGTATTTT. Protein product: CASSPPIGGERTDTQYF.

The V and J genes are TRBV15 and TRBJ2-3, with D possibly being TRBD1 or TRBD2 (5 bases each). Per germline, CDR1 LNHNV and CDR2 YYDKDF (reference sequence). V lost 5 bases and J 7 bases, leaving 16 bases between the germline ends. There are 14 residues in the CDR3. DNA for the CDR3: TGTGCCACCAGCCTCCTTGGTGGGGGAAATACGCAGTATTTT. Translation: CATSLLGGGNTQYF.

The chain employs TRBV5-8 and TRBJ1-2, with unresolved D. The V end lost 2 bases, the J end lost 3 bases, and 11 bases lay between the germline ends. Germline lookup yields CDR1 SGHTS and CDR2 YDEGEE. The CDR3 sequence is 14 residues long. CDR3 amino acids: CASSFGTAYYGYTF. The CDR3 region has the DNA TGTGCCAGCAGCTTTGGTACAGCTTACTATGGCTACACCTTC.

This sequence joins TRBV6-1 and TRBJ2-2; 9 bases fit TRBD2. The germline V gene encodes CDR1 MNHNS and CDR2 SASEGT. The CDR3 is 17 amino acids. The V gene end was trimmed by 2 bases and the J gene end by 4 bases; junction bases not matched to a gene: 8. The CDR3 here is CASSEPAGGPITGELFF. The CDR3 DNA reads TGTGCCAGCAGTGAACCGGCGGGGGGGCCTATCACCGGGGAGCTGTTTTTT.

J is TRBJ1-1 and V is TRBV6-1, with a weak D call TRBD1 (5 bases). The CDR3 contains 14 residues. V dropped 4 bases and J dropped 5 bases, with 14 bases sitting between them. Germline CDR1 and CDR2: MNHNS and SASEGT. The CDR3 region has the DNA TGTGCCAGCAGTGTAAGGGGTCCGGGGACTGAAGCTTTCTTT. Its protein is CASSVRGPGTEAFF.

The J gene is TRBJ1-2, the V gene TRBV18; tentatively, D is TRBD1 (6 bases). Germline values: CDR1 KGHSH, CDR2 LQKENI. V dropped 1 base and J dropped 6 bases, with 15 bases sitting between them. The CDR3 loop spans 15 amino acids. The CDR3 reads CASSPQGGVSDGYTF. For the CDR3, the DNA is TGTGCCAGCTCACCACAGGGGGGCGTCTCTGATGGCTACACCTTC.

This chain links TRBV9 with TRBJ1-3; no firm D call. This CDR3 region has 11 residues. V was shortened by 5 bases and J by 3 bases, with 3 bases between the two germline ends. Germline V CDR1 and CDR2: SGDLS, YYNGEE. DNA for the CDR3: TGTGCCAGCAGTTATGGAAACACCATATATTTT. Its translation: CASSYGNTIYF.

The chain couples TRBV2 to TRBJ2-3; D possibly uses TRBD1 or TRBD2 (5 bases each). V dropped 2 bases and J dropped 0 bases, with 15 bases sitting between them. This CDR3 has 17 amino acids. CDR1 and CDR2 (germline): SNHLY, FYNNEI. CDR3 amino acids: CASSEWGDRPSTDTQYF. In DNA, the CDR3 is TGTGCCAGCAGTGAATGGGGAGACAGACCTAGCACAGATACGCAGTATTTT.

The chain combines TRBV5-1 with TRBJ2-5, with D possibly TRBD1 on 5 matching bases. Trimming left V 3 bases short and J 7 bases short, with 10 bases between. Looked up from germline, CDR1 is SGHRS and CDR2 is YFSETQ. The CDR3 loop spans 12 amino acids. The CDR3 spells CASSSGQGTQYF. As DNA, the CDR3 is TGCGCCAGCAGCTCAGGTCAGGGGACCCAGTACTTC.

This clone was found a few times. The chain employs TRBV30 and TRBJ1-6; D is ambiguous. CDR1 GTSNPN and CDR2 SVGIG come from the germline V gene (reference sequence). The CDR3 has 9 amino acids. V lost 5 bases to trimming and J lost 9 bases, with 2 bases between them. CDR3 coding DNA: TGTGCCTGGGGTTCACCCCTCCACTTT. Translated: CAWGSPLHF. Drawing the rest from reference TRBV30 and TRBJ1-6, the complete variable domain is SQTIHQWPATLVQPVGSPLSLECTVEGTSNPNLYWYRQAAGRGLQLLFYSVGIGQISSEVPQNLSASRPQDRQFILSSKKLLLSDSGFYLCAWGSPLHFGNGTRLTVT.

This clone has a single count. The genes are TRBV7-8 and TRBJ2-5; TRBD1 matches at 12 bases. Trimming took 3 bases from V and 1 from J; bases not matched to a gene: 3. The CDR3 has 16 amino acids. Germline loops: CDR1 SGHVS, CDR2 FQNEAQ. The CDR3 spells CASSLGGQGAQETQYF. The CDR3 nucleotides read TGTGCCAGCAGCTTGGGGGGACAGGGGGCCCAAGAGACCCAGTACTTC. Looking up the rest from reference TRBV7-8 and TRBJ2-5 gives the full variable domain: GAGVSQSPRYKVAKRGQDVALRCDPISGHVSLFWYQQALGQGPEFLTYFQNEAQLDKSGLPSDRFFAERPEGSVSTLKIQRTQQEDSAVYLCASSLGGQGAQETQYFGPGTRLLVL.

The rearrangement uses TRBV9 and TRBJ1-5, with D possibly TRBD1 on 6 matching bases. Trimming took off 2 bases at V and 1 base at J, with 7 bases between the two ends. This CDR3 is 14 amino acids long. Germline loops: CDR1 SGDLS, CDR2 YYNGEE. DNA for the CDR3: TGTGCCAGCAGCGTCGGGACAAGCAATCAGCCCCAGCATTTT. Protein product: CASSVGTSNQPQHF.

The rearrangement uses TRBV6-1 and TRBJ1-6; D is possibly TRBD1 (6 bases). Germline-derived CDR1 and CDR2 are MNHNS and SASEGT. The ends were cut back, 1 base at V and 7 bases at J, with 14 bases in the middle. This CDR3 has 16 residues. CDR3 residues: CASSEVGGTINSPLHF. CDR3 nucleotide sequence: TGTGCCAGCAGTGAAGTCGGGGGCACTATCAATTCACCCCTCCACTTT.